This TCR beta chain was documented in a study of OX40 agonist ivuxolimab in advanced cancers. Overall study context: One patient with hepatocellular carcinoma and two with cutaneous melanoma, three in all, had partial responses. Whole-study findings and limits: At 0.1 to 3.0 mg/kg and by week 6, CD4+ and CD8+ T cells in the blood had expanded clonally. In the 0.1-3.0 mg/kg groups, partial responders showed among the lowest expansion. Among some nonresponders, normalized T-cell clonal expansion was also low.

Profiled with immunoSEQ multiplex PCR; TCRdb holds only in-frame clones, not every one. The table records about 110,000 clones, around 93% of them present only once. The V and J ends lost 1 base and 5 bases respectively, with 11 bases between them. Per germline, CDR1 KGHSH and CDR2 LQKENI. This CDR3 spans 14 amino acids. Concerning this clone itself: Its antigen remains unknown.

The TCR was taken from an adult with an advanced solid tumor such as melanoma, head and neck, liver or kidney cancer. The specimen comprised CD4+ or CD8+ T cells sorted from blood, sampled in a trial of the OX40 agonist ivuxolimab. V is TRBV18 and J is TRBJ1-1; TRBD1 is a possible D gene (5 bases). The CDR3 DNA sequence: TGTGCCAGCTCACCACGGACGGAGGGGACTGAAGCTTTCTTT. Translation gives CASSPRTEGTEAFF. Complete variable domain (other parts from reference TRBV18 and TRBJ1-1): NAGVMQNPRHLVRRRGQEARLRCSPMKGHSHVYWYRQLPEEGLKFMVYLQKENIIDESGMPKERFSAEFPKEGPSILRIQQVVRGDSAAYFCASSPRTEGTEAFFGQGTRLTVV.